Given below is one TCR beta chain in context. This sample is part of a study of blood T cell repertoires in COVID-19. V was trimmed by 3 bases and J by 8 bases, leaving 13 bases between them. The germline gives CDR1 LNHDA, CDR2 SQIVND (reference sequence). This CDR3 has 13 amino acids. TCRdb's table, derived via immunoSEQ multiplex PCR, lists solely in-frame clones and lacks some. This repertoire shows roughly 62,000 clones, 87% found once; its top ten account for about 9.4%. The chain links TRBV19 to TRBJ1-2, with unresolved D. This TCR was sampled from a human donor with acute or convalescent COVID-19. The donor label of this sample is uncertain. Sample: peripheral blood. The CDR3: CASSIGTDRGYTF. The CDR3 nucleotides read TGTGCCAGTAGTATTGGTACAGATCGCGGCTACACCTTC.